The 8 T cell receptor beta chains below come from one sample, sequenced in a study of T-cell reconstitution after alpha-beta-depleted transplantation in children. Researchers prepared the TCRbeta library using unique molecular identifiers, the study reports. Using its own MiXCR run on the PCR reads, TCRdb lists one record per CDR3 protein. Seen here are just over 950,000 distinct CDR3 sequences, 25% to 35% observed once, and the top ten hold roughly 31%. This sample comprised PBMCs, mostly from graft donor cells, obtained 360 days after TCRalphabeta/CD19-depleted stem cell transplant. These receptors were collected from a boy in the first two years of life who had a stem cell transplant for SCID, so the T cells may come from the graft donor.

This chain connects TRBV29-1 to TRBJ2-1; D is uncertain. This CDR3 comprises 16 residues. Trimming cost V 3 bases and J 4 bases, with 19 bases left between them. The germline CDR1 and CDR2 sequences are SQVTM and ANQGSEA. The CDR3 DNA reads TGCAGCGTTGACCGTAGGGCCCCCAGACCTTACAATGAGCAGTTCTTC. Amino acids: CSVDRRAPRPYNEQFF.

This rearrangement joins TRBV5-1 to TRBJ2-7, with no clear D. Germline CDR1 is SGHRS and CDR2 is YFSETQ. V lost 3 bases and J 3 bases, leaving 13 bases between the germline ends. This CDR3 spans 14 amino acids. DNA of the CDR3: TGCGCCAGCAGCTCAGGTCAAGGCTACTACGAGCAGTACTTC. Amino acids: CASSSGQGYYEQYF.

This clonotype has ten or more counts. The chain is built from TRBV12-3 or TRBV12-4 and TRBJ2-7; a weak D match, TRBD2 (6 bases). This CDR3 has 14 residues. Trimming pared 3 bases from V and 3 bases from J, leaving 12 bases between. CDR3 nucleotides: TGTGCCAGCAGTTTGTCTGGGGGGATCTACGAGCAGTACTTC. This sequence encodes CASSLSGGIYEQYF.

This clonotype has more than one count but fewer than ten. This chain uses TRBV6-5 with TRBJ2-5; 7 nucleotides agree with TRBD1. V lost 2 bases to trimming and J lost 5 bases; unmatched junction nucleotides: 11. CDR1 and CDR2 from the germline V gene are MNHEY and SVGAGI. CDR3 length: 16 amino acids. This chain's CDR3 is CASSYKGQFVWETQYF. CDR3 bases: TGTGCCAGCAGTTACAAGGGACAGTTTGTCTGGGAGACCCAGTACTTC.

This rearrangement joins TRBV27 to TRBJ1-5; D is perhaps TRBD1 (5 bases). Trimming cost V 3 bases and J 0 bases, with 9 bases left between them. The CDR3 consists of 15 residues. Germline V gene data show CDR1 as MNHEY and CDR2 as SMNVEV (reference sequence). CDR3 sequence: CASSFRGTSNQPQHF. The DNA of the CDR3 is TGTGCCAGCAGTTTTCGGGGGACTAGCAATCAGCCCCAGCATTTT.

This clonotype was detected a few times. The chain combines TRBV20-1 with TRBJ2-3; no clear D gene. V was shortened by 3 bases and J by 2 bases, with 18 bases between the two germline ends. This CDR3 is 16 amino acids long. Germline values: CDR1 DFQATT, CDR2 SNEGSKA (reference sequence). The CDR3 is CSASDRDKAPTDTQYF. The CDR3, as DNA: TGCAGTGCTAGCGACCGAGACAAGGCCCCCACAGATACGCAGTATTTT.

This clonotype was observed a handful of times. The rearrangement joins TRBV6-1 to TRBJ1-2, with D possibly TRBD1 on 6 matching bases. The CDR3 totals 15 residues. Germline V lookup: CDR1 MNHNS, CDR2 SASEGT. Trimming cost V 5 bases and J 0 bases, with 13 bases left between them. The CDR3 is CASSPVRGPNYGYTF. As DNA, the CDR3 is TGTGCCAGCAGTCCGGTCAGGGGACCTAACTATGGCTACACCTTC.

The genes are TRBV9 and TRBJ2-3, with a possible D match to TRBD2 (5 bases). The CDR3 contains 13 residues. The ends were cut back, 2 bases at V and 6 bases at J, with 10 bases in the middle. CDR1 SGDLS and CDR2 YYNGEE come from the germline V gene. For the CDR3, the DNA is TGTGCCAGCAGCGTCGACTATCTCGATACGCAGTATTTT. It codes for CASSVDYLDTQYF.